This T cell receptor (beta chain) was captured by sequencing in a study of T cells after yellow fever vaccination. Regarding the study as a whole: Overlap between CD4 and CD8 compartments was detected for a small share of clonotypes.

A few counts support this clonotype. No antigen is known for it. V was cut by 5 bases and J by 0 bases, with 14 bases left in between. CDR3 size: 16 residues. The germline CDR1 and CDR2 sequences are SGHAT and FQNNGV. TCRdb reprocessed the 5' RACE reads with MiXCR, giving one entry per CDR3 protein. The sample records more than 300,000 distinct CDR3 sequences, around 7.3% being singletons. The chain recombines TRBV11-2 with TRBJ1-5, with D perhaps TRBD1 (5 bases). This sequence was found in a man aged 18 to 29 who received the YFV17D yellow fever vaccine. The starting material was PBMCs, obtained more than 35 days after the first yellow fever vaccination. The CDR3 sequence: CASSNLGGYSNQPQHF. CDR3 nucleotide sequence: TGTGCCAGCAGCAACCTGGGGGGTTATAGCAATCAGCCCCAGCATTTT.